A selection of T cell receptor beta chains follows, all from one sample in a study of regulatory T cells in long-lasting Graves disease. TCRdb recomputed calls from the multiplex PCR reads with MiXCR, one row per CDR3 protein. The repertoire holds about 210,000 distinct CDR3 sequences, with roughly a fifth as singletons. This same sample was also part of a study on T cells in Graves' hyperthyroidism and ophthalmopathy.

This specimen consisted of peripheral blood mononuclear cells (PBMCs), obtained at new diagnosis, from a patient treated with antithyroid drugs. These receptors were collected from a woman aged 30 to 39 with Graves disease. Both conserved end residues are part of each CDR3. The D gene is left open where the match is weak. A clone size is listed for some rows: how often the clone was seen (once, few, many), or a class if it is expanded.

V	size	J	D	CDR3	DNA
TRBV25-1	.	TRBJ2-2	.	CASSPRYGSTANTGELFF	TGTGCCAGCAGCCCCAGGTACGGGAGCACCGCGAACACCGGGGAGCTGTTTTTT
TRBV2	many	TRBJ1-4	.	CASSNLRVIEKLFF	TGTGCCAGCAGCAACTTGCGGGTTATAGAAAAACTGTTTTTT
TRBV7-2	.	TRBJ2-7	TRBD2	CASSPWTSGRDEQYF	TGTGCCAGCAGCCCCTGGACTAGCGGGAGGGACGAGCAGTACTTC
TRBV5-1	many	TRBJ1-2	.	CASSLAGLGNYGYTF	TGCGCCAGCAGCTTGGCTGGGTTAGGGAACTATGGCTACACCTTC
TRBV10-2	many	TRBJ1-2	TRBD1	CASSESGQGARGYGYTF	TGCGCCAGCAGTGAGTCAGGACAGGGGGCGCGCGGCTATGGCTACACCTTC
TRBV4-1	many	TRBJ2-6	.	CASSQDRSSGANVLTF	TGTGCCAGCAGCCAAGATCGGAGCTCTGGGGCCAACGTCCTGACTTTC
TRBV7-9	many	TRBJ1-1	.	CASSLQGTVTEAFF	TGTGCCAGCAGCTTACAGGGGACCGTCACTGAAGCTTTCTTT
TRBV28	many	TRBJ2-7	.	CASSIMLDRFRTSYEQYF	TGTGCCAGCAGTATTATGTTAGACCGATTCCGTACAAGCTACGAGCAGTACTTC
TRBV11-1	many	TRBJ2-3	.	CASSLDSLRSTDTQYF	TGTGCCAGCAGCTTAGATTCCCTACGGAGCACAGATACGCAGTATTTT
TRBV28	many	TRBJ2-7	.	CATTLGGTDEQYF	TGTGCCACAACCCTTGGGGGCACCGACGAGCAGTACTTC
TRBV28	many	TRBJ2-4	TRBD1	CASSSPDRGKLNLVAKNIQYF	TGTGCCAGCAGTTCGCCGGACAGGGGAAAGCTAAACTTAGTAGCCAAAAACATTCAGTACTTC
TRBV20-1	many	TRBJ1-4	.	CSAREGLREGEKLFF	TGCAGTGCTAGAGAGGGACTTCGGGAGGGTGAAAAACTGTTTTTT
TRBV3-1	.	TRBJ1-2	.	CASSQDHRDYYGYTF	TGTGCCAGCAGCCAAGATCACCGGGATTATTATGGCTACACCTTC
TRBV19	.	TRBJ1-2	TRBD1	CASYHADRVVGYTF	TGTGCCAGTTACCATGCCGACAGGGTCGTGGGCTACACCTTC
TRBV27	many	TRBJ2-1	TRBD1	CASSQTRGLLNEQFF	TGTGCCAGCAGCCAGACCAGGGGGCTTTTAAATGAGCAGTTCTTC
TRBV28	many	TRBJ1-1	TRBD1	CASSELHGTGTTEAFF	TGTGCCAGCAGCGAACTACACGGGACAGGGACCACTGAAGCTTTCTTT
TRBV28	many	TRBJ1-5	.	CASSVTEIPYSNQPQHF	TGTGCCAGCAGTGTAACAGAAATCCCTTATAGCAATCAGCCCCAGCATTTT
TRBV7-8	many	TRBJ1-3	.	CASSLGLANSGNTIYF	TGTGCCAGCAGCTTAGGGTTGGCGAATTCTGGAAACACCATATATTTT
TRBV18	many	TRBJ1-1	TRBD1	CASSPRDRPILNTEAFF	TGTGCCAGCTCACCACGGGACAGACCAATCCTGAACACTGAAGCTTTCTTT
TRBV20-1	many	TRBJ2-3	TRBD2	CSATSGGATDTQYF	TGCAGTGCGACTAGCGGGGGGGCTACAGATACGCAGTATTTT
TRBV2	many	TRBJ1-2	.	CASHRPVYGYTF	TGTGCCAGCCATAGGCCCGTCTATGGCTACACCTTC
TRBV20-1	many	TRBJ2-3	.	CSARGNRRLTDTQYF	TGCAGTGCTAGAGGGAACAGGCGCCTCACAGATACGCAGTATTTT